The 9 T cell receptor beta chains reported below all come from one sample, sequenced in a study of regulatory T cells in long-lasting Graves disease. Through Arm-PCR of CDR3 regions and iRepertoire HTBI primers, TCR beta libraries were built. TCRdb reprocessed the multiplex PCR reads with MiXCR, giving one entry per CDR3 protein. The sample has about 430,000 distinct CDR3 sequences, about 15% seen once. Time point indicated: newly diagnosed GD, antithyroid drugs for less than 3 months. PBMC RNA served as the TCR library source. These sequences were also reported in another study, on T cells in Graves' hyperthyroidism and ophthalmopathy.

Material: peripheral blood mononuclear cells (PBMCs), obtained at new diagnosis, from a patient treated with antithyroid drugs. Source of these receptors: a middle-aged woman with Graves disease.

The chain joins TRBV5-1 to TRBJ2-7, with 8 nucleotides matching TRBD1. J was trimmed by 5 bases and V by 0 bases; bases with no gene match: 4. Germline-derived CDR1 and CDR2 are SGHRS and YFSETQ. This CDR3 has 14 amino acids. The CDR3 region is CASSLGQGKDEQYF. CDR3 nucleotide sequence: TGCGCCAGCAGCTTGGGACAGGGGAAGGACGAGCAGTACTTC. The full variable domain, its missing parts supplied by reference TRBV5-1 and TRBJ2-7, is KAGVTQTPRYLIKTRGQQVTLSCSPISGHRSVSWYQQTPGQGLQFLFEYFSETQRNKGNFPGRFSGRQFSNSRSEMNVSTLELGDSALYLCASSLGQGKDEQYFGPGTRLTVT.

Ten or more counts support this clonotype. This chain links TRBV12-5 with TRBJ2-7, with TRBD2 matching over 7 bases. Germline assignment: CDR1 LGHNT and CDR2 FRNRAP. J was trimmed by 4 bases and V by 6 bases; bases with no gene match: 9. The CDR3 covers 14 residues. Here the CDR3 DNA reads TGTGCTAGTGGGATAAGCGGGAAACCATACGAGCAGTACTTC. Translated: CASGISGKPYEQYF. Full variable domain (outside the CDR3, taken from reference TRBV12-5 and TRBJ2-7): DARVTQTPRHKVTEMGQEVTMRCQPILGHNTVFWYRQTMMQGLELLAYFRNRAPLDDSGMPKDRFSAEMPDATLATLKIQPSEPRDSAVYFCASGISGKPYEQYFGPGTRLTVT.

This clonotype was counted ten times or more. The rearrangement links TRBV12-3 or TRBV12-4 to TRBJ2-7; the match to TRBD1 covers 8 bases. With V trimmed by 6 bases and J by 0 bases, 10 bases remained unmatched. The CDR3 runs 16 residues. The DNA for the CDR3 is TGTGCCAGCAGACAAATAACAGGGGGATCCTCCTACGAGCAGTACTTC. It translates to CASRQITGGSSYEQYF.

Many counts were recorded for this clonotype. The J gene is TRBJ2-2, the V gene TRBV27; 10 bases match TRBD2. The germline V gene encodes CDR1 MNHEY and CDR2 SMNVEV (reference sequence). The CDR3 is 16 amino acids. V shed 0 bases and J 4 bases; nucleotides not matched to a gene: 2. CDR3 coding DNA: TGTGCCAGCAGTTTATCGGCTAGCGGGAGCACCGGGGAGCTGTTTTTT. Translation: CASSLSASGSTGELFF.

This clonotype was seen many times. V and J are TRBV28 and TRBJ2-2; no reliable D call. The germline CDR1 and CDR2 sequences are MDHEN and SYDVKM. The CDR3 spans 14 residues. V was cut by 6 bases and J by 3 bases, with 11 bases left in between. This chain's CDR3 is CASRPELDTGELFF. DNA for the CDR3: TGTGCCAGCAGACCAGAATTAGACACCGGGGAGCTGTTTTTT.

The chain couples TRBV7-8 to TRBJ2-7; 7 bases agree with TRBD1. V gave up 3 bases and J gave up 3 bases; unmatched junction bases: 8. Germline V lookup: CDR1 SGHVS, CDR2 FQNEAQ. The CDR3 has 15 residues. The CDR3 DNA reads TGTGCCAGCAGCTTTAGACAGGGAGTGTACTACGAGCAGTACTTC. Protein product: CASSFRQGVYYEQYF.

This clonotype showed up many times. CDR3 amino acids: CASSILAGGWEQFF. CDR3 coding DNA: TGTGCCAGCAGCATACTAGCGGGGGGATGGGAGCAGTTCTTC. V is TRBV7-2 and J is TRBJ2-1, with 12 positions matching TRBD2. The V gene end was trimmed by 5 bases and the J gene end by 10 bases; junction bases not matched to a gene: 6. CDR1 and CDR2 from the germline V gene are SGHTA and FQGNSA. This CDR3 has 14 residues.

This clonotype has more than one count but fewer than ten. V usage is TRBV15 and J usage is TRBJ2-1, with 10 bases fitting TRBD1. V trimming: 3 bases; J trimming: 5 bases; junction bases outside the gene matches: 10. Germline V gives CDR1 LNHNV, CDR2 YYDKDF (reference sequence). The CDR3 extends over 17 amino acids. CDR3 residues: CATSRTPGTGVNNEQFF. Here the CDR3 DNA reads TGTGCCACCAGCAGGACCCCCGGGACAGGGGTGAACAATGAGCAGTTCTTC.

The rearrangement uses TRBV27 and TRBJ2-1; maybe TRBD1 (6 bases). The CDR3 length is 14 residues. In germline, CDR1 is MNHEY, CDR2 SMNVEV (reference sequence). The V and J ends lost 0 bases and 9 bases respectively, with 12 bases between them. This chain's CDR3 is CASSLSFQGSEQFF. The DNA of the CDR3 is TGTGCCAGCAGTTTATCGTTTCAGGGGAGTGAGCAGTTCTTC.